The following is a TCR beta chain sequence with its context. The CDR3 runs to 16 residues. From germline, CDR1 is SGHRS and CDR2 YFSETQ. The germline V and J ends were trimmed by 4 bases and 2 bases, with 16 bases remaining between them. Sequencing was performed with immunoSEQ multiplex PCR; in TCRdb, only in-frame clones are kept and a portion is missing. The sample holds some 98,000 clones, 84% seen once. These data originate in a study of blood T cell repertoires in COVID-19. Sequenced input: peripheral blood. This receptor was identified in a man between 60 and 75 years old with acute or convalescent COVID-19. The chain uses TRBV5-1 and TRBJ1-3; D is uncertain. The CDR3 region has the DNA TGCGCCAGCAGCCCGGCGGGCGGCAGAACTGGAAACACCATATATTTT. Protein sequence: CASSPAGGRTGNTIYF.